This paragraph reports one T cell receptor (beta chain). Its antigen is still unknown. There are no base qualities to consult, and no much larger clone falls within one base. Reading from cysteine to phenylalanine, the CDR3 counts 18 amino acids. Kept here is only the CDR3 DNA, which spans 54 bases and is read in frame from base 1. CDR1 and CDR2, per the germline V gene (reference sequence), are LNHDA and SQIVND. V is pruned by 0 bases and J by 4 bases, leaving 10 bases of the junction without a gene match. The donors belonged to the validation cohort of over a hundred subjects, which was separate from the roughly 670-subject first cohort. The library was prepared using the immunoSEQ multiplex PCR assay. The paper's data handling went like this. To diagnose cytomegalovirus status from the catalog of TCR beta chain sequences, a statistical classification framework was built. Imported from immuneACCESS, the table was reduced by TCRdb to in-frame sequences with V and J called. These copies leave out some clones; in studies compared against another copy, an unresolved V gene accounts for under half, and the cause of the remainder is not known. The V and J calls and the clone size are those of that table, but D and trimming were determined from the DNA. The sample table records 200,000 to 300,000 clones; about 90% of these occur just once. The biggest ten clones account for 3% to 3.5% of the sample.

The data were obtained in a study of cytomegalovirus exposure and HLA in healthy donors (dated by TCRdb to about 2017). Regarding the complete study: According to a later analysis, the approximately 130 validation repertoires were produced on the same platform as the approximately 600 repertoires of the first cohort. A separate validation cohort of roughly 120 different subjects was used in addition to the approximately 610-subject first cohort. The study aimed to test whether signatures of past pathogen exposure could be identified by cataloging public T cell receptors. High-throughput TCR immunosequencing, statistical association of individual TCRs with disease status, and machine learning were combined to predict cytomegalovirus infection status.

Study-level results and caveats: A few of the identified cytomegalovirus-associated TCR beta chains were confirmed in vitro to be specific for cytomegalovirus antigens. According to the authors, the approach could potentially be generalized to other disease states and immunological phenotypes. In a later analysis, TCRs clustered in the first cohort were found to also tend to co-occur in the approximately 120 validation repertoires, with approximately 95% of cluster scores above 0. A later analysis had no HLA typing for the validation cohort, so co-occurrence there was scored across all 110 or so repertoires. Most TCR sequences were observed very rarely across donors, whereas some public TCRs were present in many individuals. The study listed 150 to 200 TCR beta chains as associated with cytomegalovirus. The classifier was reported to diagnose cytomegalovirus status with high specificity and sensitivity in both the original and validation cohorts.

The receptor comes from a woman in her 30s in good health and CMV-seronegative. Sequencing input: PBMCs. This chain joins TRBV19 to TRBJ2-1; 9 middle bases align to TRBD2. CDR3 reads: CASSIDLLAGHLYNEQFF. The DNA sequence follows: TGTGCCAGTAGTATAGATCTCCTAGCGGGACACCTTTACAATGAGCAGTTCTTC.